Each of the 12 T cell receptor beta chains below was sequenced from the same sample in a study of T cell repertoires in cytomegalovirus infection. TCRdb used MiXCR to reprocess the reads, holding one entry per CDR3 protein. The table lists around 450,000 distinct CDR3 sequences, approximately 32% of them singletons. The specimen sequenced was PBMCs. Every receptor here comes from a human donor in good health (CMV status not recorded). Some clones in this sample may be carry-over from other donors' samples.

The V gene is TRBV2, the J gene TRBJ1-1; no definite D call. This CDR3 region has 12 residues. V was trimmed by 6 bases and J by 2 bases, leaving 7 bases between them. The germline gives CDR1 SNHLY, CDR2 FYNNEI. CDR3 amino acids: CASRGPNTEAFF. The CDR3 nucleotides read TGTGCCAGCAGAGGGCCAAACACTGAAGCTTTCTTT.

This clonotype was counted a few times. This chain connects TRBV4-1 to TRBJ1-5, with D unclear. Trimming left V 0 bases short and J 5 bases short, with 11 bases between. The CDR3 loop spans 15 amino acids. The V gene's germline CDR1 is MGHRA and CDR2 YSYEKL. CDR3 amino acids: CASSQEGRAYQPQHF. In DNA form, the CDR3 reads TGCGCCAGCAGCCAAGAAGGTAGGGCGTATCAGCCCCAGCATTTT.

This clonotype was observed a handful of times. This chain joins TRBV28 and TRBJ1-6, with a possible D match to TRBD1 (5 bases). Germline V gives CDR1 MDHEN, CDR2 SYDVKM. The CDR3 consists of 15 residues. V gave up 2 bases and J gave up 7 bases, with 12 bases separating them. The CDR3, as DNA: TGTGCCAGCAGTTTACGAACGGCAGGGAATTCACCCCTCCACTTT. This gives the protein CASSLRTAGNSPLHF.

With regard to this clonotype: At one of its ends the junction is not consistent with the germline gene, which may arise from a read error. CDR3 sequence reads: CSSSSTGTGSEQYF. CDR3 in DNA: TGTTCCAGCAGCTCGACCGGGACAGGGTCCGAGCAGTACTTC. The gene calls are TRBV11-1 and TRBJ2-7, with 9 bases identical to TRBD1. Germline CDR1 is SGHAT and CDR2 is FQDESV (reference sequence). The CDR3 extends over 14 amino acids.

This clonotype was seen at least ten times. The CDR3 sequence is CASSWGTGNQPQHF. CDR3 in DNA: TGTGCCAGCAGTTGGGGGACAGGGAATCAGCCCCAGCATTTT. The J gene is TRBJ1-5, the V gene TRBV12-3 or TRBV12-4; 9 bases agree with TRBD1. V lost 4 bases, J lost 4 bases, and 2 bases stayed unmatched. This CDR3 is 14 amino acids long.

CDR3 sequence: CASSTLTGAYEQYF. The CDR3 nucleotides read TGTGCCAGTAGTACCCTGACAGGGGCCTACGAGCAGTACTTC. The chain recombines TRBV19 with TRBJ2-7, with 8 bases fitting TRBD1. The length of the CDR3 is 14 residues. V shed 4 bases and J 2 bases; nucleotides not matched to a gene: 4. Germline V gives CDR1 LNHDA, CDR2 SQIVND (reference sequence).

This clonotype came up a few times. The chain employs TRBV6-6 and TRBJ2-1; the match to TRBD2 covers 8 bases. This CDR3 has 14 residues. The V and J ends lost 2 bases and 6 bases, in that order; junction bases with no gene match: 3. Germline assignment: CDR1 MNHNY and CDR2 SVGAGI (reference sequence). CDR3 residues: CASSYDAGGNEQFF. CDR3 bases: TGTGCCAGCAGTTACGATGCGGGGGGCAATGAGCAGTTCTTC.

The CDR3 spells CATSRDLGSVAGELFF. The CDR3 DNA is TGTGCCACCAGCAGAGATTTGGGGAGCGTGGCCGGGGAGCTGTTTTTT. The chain couples TRBV15 to TRBJ2-2; a possible D gene is TRBD2 (5 bases). Germline CDR1 is LNHNV and CDR2 is YYDKDF (reference sequence). The ends were cut back, 0 bases at V and 6 bases at J, with 14 bases in the middle. The CDR3 is 16 residues long.

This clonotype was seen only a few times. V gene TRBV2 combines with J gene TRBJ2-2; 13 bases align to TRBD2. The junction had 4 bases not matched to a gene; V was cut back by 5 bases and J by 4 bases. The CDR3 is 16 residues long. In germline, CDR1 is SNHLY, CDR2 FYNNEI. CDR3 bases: TGTGCCAGCAGTTCGACTAGCGGGGGGCGCACCGGGGAGCTGTTTTTT. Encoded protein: CASSSTSGGRTGELFF.

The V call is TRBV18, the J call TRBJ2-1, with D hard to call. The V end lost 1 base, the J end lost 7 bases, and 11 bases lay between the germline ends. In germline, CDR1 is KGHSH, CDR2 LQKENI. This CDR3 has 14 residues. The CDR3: CASSPRQAVNEQFF. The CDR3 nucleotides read TGTGCCAGCTCACCACGCCAGGCGGTTAATGAGCAGTTCTTC. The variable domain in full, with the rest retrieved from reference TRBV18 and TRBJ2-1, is NAGVMQNPRHLVRRRGQEARLRCSPMKGHSHVYWYRQLPEEGLKFMVYLQKENIIDESGMPKERFSAEFPKEGPSILRIQQVVRGDSAAYFCASSPRQAVNEQFFGPGTRLTVL.

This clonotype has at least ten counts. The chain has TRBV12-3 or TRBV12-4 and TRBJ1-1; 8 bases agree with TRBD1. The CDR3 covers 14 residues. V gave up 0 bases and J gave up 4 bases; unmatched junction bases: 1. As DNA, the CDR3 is TGTGCCAGCAGTTTAGCCGACAGGGGCACTGAAGCTTTCTTT. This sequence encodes CASSLADRGTEAFF.

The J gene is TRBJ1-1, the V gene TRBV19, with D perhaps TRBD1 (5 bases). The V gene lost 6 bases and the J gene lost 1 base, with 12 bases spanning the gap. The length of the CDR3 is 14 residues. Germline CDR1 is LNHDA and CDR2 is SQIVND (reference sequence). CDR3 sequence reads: CASSLGTENTEAFF. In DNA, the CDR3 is TGTGCCAGTAGCCTAGGGACGGAGAACACTGAAGCTTTCTTT.